These 16 T cell receptor beta chains were sequenced from one sample in a study of post-analysis software for immune sequencing data. These TCRs are of unknown antigen specificity. Built from TCR beta cDNA, the libraries had unique molecular identifiers in them. TCRdb reprocessed the PCR reads via MiXCR and lists one record per CDR3 protein. The sample shows around 710,000 distinct CDR3 sequences, approximately 44% of them seen only once. Study-wide points: Compared with controls, patients had more of five or six TRBV segments, including TRBV5-6, TRBV5-1 and TRBV20-1.

Sequencing input: blood. The receptors come from a girl aged 5-17 years with multiple sclerosis.

The V call is TRBV20-1, the J call TRBJ2-2; TRBD2 agrees at 7 bases. Trimming cost V 2 bases and J 0 bases; bases outside gene matches: 3. Germline-derived CDR1 and CDR2 are DFQATT and SNEGSKA (reference sequence). The CDR3 is 15 residues long. CDR3 amino acids: CSARPLAANTGELFF. CDR3 sequence (DNA): TGCAGTGCTAGACCGCTAGCGGCGAACACCGGGGAGCTGTTTTTT.

The DNA of the CDR3 is TGTGCCAGCAGTCCCGCAGTTGGAGGGCGGTACGAGCAGTACTTC. It translates to CASSPAVGGRYEQYF. The chain joins TRBV27 to TRBJ2-7; tentative D call: TRBD2 (6 bases). The V end lost 5 bases, the J end lost 4 bases, and 18 bases lay between the germline ends. The germline CDR1 and CDR2 sequences are MNHEY and SMNVEV (reference sequence). The CDR3 loop spans 15 amino acids.

As concerns this clonotype: Mismatch with germline at one junction end may stem from a read error. The chain is built from TRBV6-6 and TRBJ1-5; tentatively, D is TRBD1 (6 bases). Germline CDR1 and CDR2: MNHNY and SVGAGI (reference sequence). The CDR3 covers 15 residues. The CDR3 sequence is CASSPGQLSNQPQHF. The DNA for the CDR3 is TGTGCCAGCAGTCCGGGACAACTTTCCAATCAACCCCAGCATTTT.

This clonotype was detected many times. V and J are TRBV20-1 and TRBJ2-5; possible D gene TRBD2, 6 bases. Germline-derived CDR1 and CDR2 are DFQATT and SNEGSKA (reference sequence). This CDR3 has 17 residues. V was cut by 1 base and J by 1 base, with 19 bases left in between. The CDR3 nucleotides read TGCAGTGCTAGAGCCCTGACGTCAACTAGCTCCCAAGAGACCCAGTACTTC. It translates to CSARALTSTSSQETQYF.

The rearrangement joins TRBV27 to TRBJ1-1, with TRBD1 matching 8 bases. The CDR3 totals 13 residues. The J segment lost 4 bases and the V segment lost 10 bases, leaving 8 bases of the junction unmatched. Germline CDR1 MNHEY, CDR2 SMNVEV (reference sequence). The CDR3 nucleotides are TGTGCCACCCAGACAGGGGTAGGCACTGAAGCTTTCTTT. Translation: CATQTGVGTEAFF.

This clonotype has a single count. The rearrangement joins TRBV6-5 to TRBJ1-1; possibly TRBD1 for D (6 bases). Trimming pared 4 bases from V and 6 bases from J, leaving 12 bases between. Germline CDR1 and CDR2: MNHEY and SVGAGI. The CDR3 totals 13 residues. In DNA, the CDR3 is TGTGCCAGCAGTTGGGGGGCGCAGGCTGAAGCTTTCTTT. Amino acid sequence: CASSWGAQAEAFF.

This clonotype was detected only a few times. The gene calls are TRBV10-3 and TRBJ1-2; the D gene is possibly TRBD1 (5 bases). The CDR3 has 12 amino acids. Germline V gene sequence: CDR1 ENHRY, CDR2 SYGVKD. Trimming left V 1 base short and J 8 bases short, with 8 bases between. CDR3 region: CAISEFQGGYTF. In DNA form, the CDR3 reads TGTGCCATCAGTGAGTTTCAGGGCGGCTACACCTTC.

The V call is TRBV7-9, the J call TRBJ2-3; the match to TRBD2 covers 11 bases. The CDR3 contains 15 residues. V dropped 5 bases and J dropped 7; count of bases not matched to a gene: 8. The germline CDR1 and CDR2 sequences are SEHNR and FQNEAQ (reference sequence). The CDR3 sequence: CASSPPGTSGNTQYF. The CDR3 DNA follows: TGTGCCAGCAGCCCTCCTGGGACTAGCGGAAATACGCAGTATTTT.

This clonotype was detected a few times. This CDR3 is CSADKTGQSVTDTQYF. In DNA form, the CDR3 reads TGCAGTGCTGACAAAACAGGGCAATCGGTGACAGATACGCAGTATTTT. This chain joins TRBV20-1 and TRBJ2-3, with D tentatively TRBD1 (6 bases). The V end lost 5 bases, the J end lost 3 bases, and 21 bases lay between the germline ends. CDR3 length equals 16 residues. Germline V gives CDR1 DFQATT, CDR2 SNEGSKA (reference sequence).

V gene TRBV20-1 combines with J gene TRBJ2-2; 7 positions agree with TRBD2. Germline V lookup: CDR1 DFQATT, CDR2 SNEGSKA (reference sequence). This CDR3 is built from 15 residues. The CDR3 sequence is CSASPGTMNTGELFF. CDR3 DNA: TGCAGCGCTTCACCCGGGACTATGAACACCGGGGAGCTGTTTTTT.

The V call is TRBV15, the J call TRBJ2-1; D gene uncertain. The CDR3 is 12 amino acids. CDR1 is LNHNV and CDR2 is YYDKDF in the germline V gene (reference sequence). V was cut by 3 bases and J by 7 bases, with 7 bases left in between. CDR3 in amino acids: CATSRVWNEQFF. The CDR3 region has the DNA TGTGCCACCAGCAGGGTGTGGAATGAGCAGTTCTTC.

This clonotype was observed a handful of times. The chain has TRBV15 and TRBJ1-4; the D is unclear. V shed 0 bases and J shed 5 bases, with 7 bases lying between them. Per the germline V gene, CDR1 is LNHNV and CDR2 is YYDKDF (reference sequence). This CDR3 is built from 14 residues. This chain's CDR3 is CATSRDLGNEKLFF. Here the CDR3 DNA reads TGTGCCACCAGCAGAGATCTGGGGAATGAAAAACTGTTTTTT.

This clonotype was counted only a few times. The chain employs TRBV29-1 and TRBJ2-3; 13 bases are shared with TRBD2. Looked up from germline, CDR1 is SQVTM and CDR2 is ANQGSEA. The CDR3 is made up of 15 amino acids. With V trimmed by 5 bases and J by 5 bases, 7 bases remained unmatched. CDR3 sequence (DNA): TGCAGCGTTCCGGGACTAGCGGGACCGGGAGATACGCAGTATTTT. As protein: CSVPGLAGPGDTQYF.

V and J are TRBV7-2 and TRBJ2-1; 9 positions match TRBD1. Losses at the gene ends were 5 bases for V and 8 bases for J; bases not matched to a gene: 10. The CDR3 contains 15 residues. Germline CDR1 and CDR2: SGHTA and FQGNSA. The CDR3 sequence is CASSARDRVEYEQFF. As DNA, the CDR3 is TGTGCCAGCAGCGCCCGGGACAGGGTCGAGTATGAGCAGTTCTTC.

The count of this clonotype is one. This chain joins TRBV20-1 and TRBJ2-5; 7 nucleotides align to TRBD2. The CDR3 runs 14 residues. The junction had 4 bases not matched to a gene; V was cut back by 1 base and J by 2 bases. CDR1 and CDR2 (germline): DFQATT, SNEGSKA (reference sequence). The CDR3 protein is CSARVPGGQETQYF. CDR3 coding DNA: TGCAGTGCTAGAGTTCCGGGGGGACAAGAGACCCAGTACTTC.

This clonotype was seen a few times. The genes are TRBV6-5 and TRBJ1-2, with 8 bases aligning to TRBD1. CDR1 and CDR2 from the germline V gene are MNHEY and SVGAGI. This CDR3 is built from 14 residues. With V trimmed by 4 bases and J by 4 bases, 5 bases remained unmatched. CDR3 sequence: CASSLGQATYGYTF. The CDR3 nucleotides read TGTGCCAGCAGTTTGGGACAGGCAACCTATGGCTACACCTTC.